This T cell receptor (beta chain) comes out of a study of cytomegalovirus exposure and HLA in healthy donors. Whole-study results and caveats: Earlier analysis looked at TCR beta V segments, and most were productive about 87% or about 30% of the time. TCR beta sequences reportedly predicted the HLA-A and HLA-B alleles of most subjects accurately.

The CDR3 runs to 13 residues. CDR1 and CDR2 (germline): MDHEN, SYDVKM. Between the trimmed V and J ends, which lost 3 bases and 5 bases, there was a span of 10 bases. Researchers ran the PCR with 60 Vbeta and 13 Jbeta primers. Profiling relied on immunoSEQ multiplex PCR, and the TCRdb table lists in-frame clones only, not all of them. The sample has 55,000 to 85,000 clones, 86% seen once; the top ten hold approximately 1.9%. Details on this clone: Its matching antigen is unknown.

Sequenced sample: PBMCs. The chain employs TRBV28 and TRBJ1-2; D is perhaps TRBD1 (6 bases). This TCR came from a woman aged 30 to 39 in good health and CMV-seronegative. This chain's CDR3 is CASSFRTAYGYTF. CDR3 DNA sequence: TGTGCCAGCAGTTTTAGGACAGCGTATGGCTACACCTTC.